This is a list of T cell receptor beta chains from one sample in a study of T cells in localized non-small cell lung cancer. Method: immunoSEQ multiplex PCR; TCRdb's copy keeps in-frame clones and lacks some. The sample holds around 79,000 clones, less than 85% seen once. Here the sequenced sample was PBMCs, taken before any cancer treatment. These TCRs come from a man aged 35 to 69 with stage II squamous cell lung carcinoma. CDR3s include the opening cysteine and the closing phenylalanine or tryptophan. The D gene is left open where the match is weak. Clone size appears in some rows only: once, few, many, or a class for an expanded clone.

-	TRBV28	TRBJ2-7	-	TGTGCCAGCAGTTTAAGGCCAGGCCCCTACGAGCAGTACTTC	CASSLRPGPYEQYF
TRBD1	TRBV19	TRBJ2-5	-	TGTGCCAGTAGTATACAGGGACAGAAAGAGACCCAGTACTTC	CASSIQGQKETQYF
TRBD1	TRBV6-1	TRBJ2-7	-	TGTGCCAGCAGTGAAGGCGTTGGGACAGGGGGCTACGAGCAGTACTTC	CASSEGVGTGGYEQYF
TRBD2	TRBV27	TRBJ2-1	-	TGTGCCAGCAGTATAGCGGGACGGTTAGGTGAGCAGTTCTTC	CASSIAGRLGEQFF
-	TRBV27	TRBJ1-4	-	TGTGCCAGCAGTGCGGGACCGCCTTCCACTAATGAAAAACTGTTTTTT	CASSAGPPSTNEKLFF
TRBD1	TRBV18	TRBJ1-2	-	TGTGCCAGCTCAGGGACAGGAGGGAACTATGGCTACACCTTC	CASSGTGGNYGYTF
TRBD1	TRBV29-1	TRBJ2-7	few	TGCAGCGGCCGACAGGGGAGCTACGAGCAGTACTTC	CSGRQGSYEQYF
-	TRBV12-1	TRBJ2-7	-	TGTGCCAGCAGCTTTTGGGCCCGACTAGCAAGGGGGCAGGCGTACGAGCAGTACTTC	CASSFWARLARGQAYEQYF
-	TRBV11-3	TRBJ2-2	-	TGTGCCAGCAGCCGGGGACGGCGAACGACCGGGGAGCTGTTTTTT	CASSRGRRTTGELFF
-	TRBV6-5	TRBJ2-5	-	TGTGCCAGCAGTTACGGAAGTAGTGAGACCCAGTACTTC	CASSYGSSETQYF
-	TRBV4-1	TRBJ2-5	-	TGCGCCAGCAGCCAGGGGACGAAGGAGACCCAGTACTTC	CASSQGTKETQYF